These T cell receptor beta chains were read from a single sample in a study of T-cell memory formation after mild COVID-19. MiXCR was run by TCRdb on the 5' RACE reads, yielding one entry per CDR3 protein. Among hundreds of thousands of distinct CDR3 sequences listed, 25% were seen once. Sequenced: PBMCs or a T cell subset sorted from them (not recorded which). The source of these receptors is an adult woman who had mild COVID-19 (a few samples of this study predate the infection). Cell type and time point are not known. CDR3s include the opening cysteine and the closing phenylalanine or tryptophan. Fields, in order: CDR3 protein, CDR3 DNA, J gene, V gene, clone size, D gene. A D gene is named only where the DNA matches it firmly. Clone size, where shown, is once, few, many, or a class for clones that have expanded.

CDR3aa: CASSRDRGSNGYTF
CDR3nt: TGCGCCAGCTCTCGGGACAGGGGGTCGAATGGCTACACCTTC
j_gene: TRBJ1-2
v_gene: TRBV5-1
abundance: few
d_gene: TRBD1

CDR3aa: CASSPPVGLEPDTQYF
CDR3nt: TGTGCCAGCTCACCACCGGTGGGACTAGAGCCAGATACGCAGTATTTT
j_gene: TRBJ2-3
v_gene: TRBV18
abundance: -
d_gene: TRBD2

CDR3aa: CAIRPGQGYEQYF
CDR3nt: TGTGCCATCAGGCCGGGACAGGGTTACGAGCAGTACTTC
j_gene: TRBJ2-7
v_gene: TRBV10-3
abundance: -
d_gene: TRBD1

CDR3aa: CASSQNRDRGEKLFF
CDR3nt: TGTGCCAGCAGTCAGAACCGGGACAGGGGTGAAAAACTGTTTTTT
j_gene: TRBJ1-4
v_gene: TRBV6-6
abundance: -
d_gene: TRBD1

CDR3aa: CASSPGLYYGYTF
CDR3nt: TGTGCCAGCAGCCCTGGGCTTTACTATGGCTACACCTTC
j_gene: TRBJ1-2
v_gene: TRBV12-3/TRBV12-4
abundance: -
d_gene: -

CDR3aa: CSAPDPTGVTGELFF
CDR3nt: TGCAGTGCTCCCGACCCGACAGGGGTCACCGGGGAGCTGTTTTTT
j_gene: TRBJ2-2
v_gene: TRBV20-1
abundance: -
d_gene: TRBD1

CDR3aa: CASSYDRAGNTIYF
CDR3nt: TGTGCCAGCAGTTACGACAGGGCTGGAAACACCATATATTTT
j_gene: TRBJ1-3
v_gene: TRBV6-2/TRBV6-3
abundance: few
d_gene: TRBD1

CDR3aa: CASSKRELYEQYF
CDR3nt: TGCGCCAGCAGCAAGCGGGAGCTCTACGAGCAGTACTTC
j_gene: TRBJ2-7
v_gene: TRBV5-1
abundance: -
d_gene: TRBD2

CDR3aa: CASSLARGSYNEQFF
CDR3nt: TGTGCCAGCAGCTTAGCGCGCGGAAGTTACAATGAGCAGTTCTTC
j_gene: TRBJ2-1
v_gene: TRBV7-2
abundance: many
d_gene: -

CDR3aa: CASSLDGWGPSNTEAFF
CDR3nt: TGTGCCAGCAGCTTAGATGGGTGGGGGCCCTCGAACACTGAAGCTTTCTTT
j_gene: TRBJ1-1
v_gene: TRBV11-2
abundance: few
d_gene: -

CDR3aa: CASSRSRETQYF
CDR3nt: TGTGCCAGCAGTCGTTCCCGAGAGACCCAGTACTTC
j_gene: TRBJ2-5
v_gene: TRBV6-5
abundance: few
d_gene: -